This T cell receptor (beta chain) is from a study of CD8 T cells in Susac syndrome. Study-wide background: Treatment status at blood draw for the Susac syndrome patients was therapy-naive, corticosteroids, or intravenous immunoglobulin alone.

General study results and limits: The study recognized that the number of individuals in its TCR sequencing and HLA analysis was relatively small.

Negative isolation was used for CD8+ and CD4+ T cells and FACS enrichment for TEMRA cells. Reverse transcription of about 0.5 to 1 ug RNA used random hexamers. An immunoSEQ multiplex PCR amplified TCR beta CDR3 over 54 Vbeta and 13 Jbeta. TCRdb reanalysed the immunoSEQ multiplex PCR reads using MiXCR and keeps one entry per CDR3 protein. This repertoire shows about 130,000 distinct CDR3 sequences, about 95% found once; its top ten account for around 0.2%. CDR3 length equals 15 residues. Germline CDR1 is LGHDT and CDR2 is YNNKEL (reference sequence). Trimming left V 0 bases short and J 1 base short, with 8 bases between. Comment on this clonotype: The antigen remains undetermined.

This TCR was sampled from a human donor with Susac syndrome. The gene calls are TRBV3-1 and TRBJ2-3; D gene uncertain. Material: CD8+ T cells from PBMCs. This chain's CDR3 is CASSQDSPRTDTQYF. Here the CDR3 DNA reads TGTGCCAGCAGCCAAGACAGTCCCCGCACAGATACGCAGTATTTT.